Given below is one TCR beta chain in context. Its antigen is currently unknown. This specimen comes from a study of cytomegalovirus exposure and HLA in healthy donors. At the level of the study: The 500 to 750 first-cohort repertoires and the roughly 130 validation repertoires shared the same platform, a later analysis reported. Findings and limits, study-wide: Despite most TCR sequences being rare, some public TCRs occurred in many donors. CMV antigen specificity was confirmed in vitro for a few CMV-associated chains. TCR beta chains numbering approximately 150 were designated cytomegalovirus-associated.

Data came from immunoSEQ multiplex PCR; TCRdb stores just in-frame clones and leaves some out. This sample carries tens of thousands of clones, approximately 88% of them seen once, and the ten largest clones take 6% to 8%. CDR1 is SGDLS and CDR2 is YYNGEE in the germline V gene. V shed 4 bases, J shed 1 base, and the junction held 13 bases outside the gene matches. This CDR3 region has 17 residues. The clonotype comes from a woman in her 30s in good health and CMV-seronegative. Sequencing was done on a sample of PBMCs. The rearrangement links TRBV9 to TRBJ2-7; 8 bases agree with TRBD2. CDR3 sequence: CASSPHQGLAGSYEQYF. In nucleotides, the CDR3 is TGTGCCAGCAGCCCCCATCAAGGACTAGCAGGATCCTACGAGCAGTACTTC.